These 7 T cell receptor beta chains originate from one sample sequenced in a study of cytomegalovirus exposure and HLA in healthy donors. Clones were sequenced by immunoSEQ multiplex PCR, and TCRdb holds only the in-frame ones, with some missing. There are 150,000 to 200,000 clones in the sample; roughly 89% occur only once, and 1.4% lies in the top ten. Sequencing was performed on PBMCs. The receptors shown here come from a woman aged 25-40 years in good health and CMV-seronegative.

The rearrangement joins TRBV5-1 to TRBJ2-1, with a tentative D call TRBD1 (5 bases). Germline V gives CDR1 SGHRS, CDR2 YFSETQ. Trimming took off 2 bases at V and 7 bases at J, with 16 bases between the two ends. This CDR3 has 15 residues. The CDR3, as DNA: TGCGCCAGCAGCTTAAGAAGGGGCGCTTTAAATGAGCAGTTCTTC. It specifies CASSLRRGALNEQFF.

There are a few counts of this clone. V gene TRBV4-2 combines with J gene TRBJ2-6, with D maybe TRBD2 (5 bases). CDR3 length: 16 amino acids. In germline, CDR1 is LGHNA, CDR2 YNFKEQ. Deletions cut 1 base from V and 0 bases from J, with 7 bases between. In nucleotides, the CDR3 is TGTGCCAGCAGCCAAGCGGGGAACTCTGGGGCCAACGTCCTGACTTTC. Protein: CASSQAGNSGANVLTF.

V is TRBV13 and J is TRBJ2-3, with a weak D call TRBD1 (6 bases). CDR1 and CDR2 (germline): PRHDT, FYEKMQ (reference sequence). Trimming pared 8 bases from V and 1 base from J, leaving 13 bases between. CDR3 length: 14 residues. DNA for the CDR3: TGTGCCAGCGAAATCAGGGGTGGCACAGATACGCAGTATTTT. Protein: CASEIRGGTDTQYF.

This sequence joins TRBV4-1 and TRBJ2-7; D perhaps matches TRBD2 (5 bases). The CDR3 is 11 amino acids. The V and J ends lost 3 bases and 9 bases respectively, with 9 bases between them. Germline V gene lookup returns CDR1 MGHRA and CDR2 YSYEKL. The CDR3 sequence: CASSQAGLQYF. For the CDR3, the DNA is TGCGCCAGCAGCCAGGCCGGACTGCAGTACTTC.

Concerning this clone: At one end the junction does not follow the germline gene, possibly because of a read error. The V call is TRBV2, the J call TRBJ2-4; 11 bases agree with TRBD1. CDR1 is SNHLY and CDR2 is FYNNEI in the germline V gene. The CDR3 runs to 12 residues. Written as DNA, the CDR3 is TGTGCCAGCAGTGAAGTGGGACAGGGGGGCATGTTC. This encodes CASSEVGQGGMF.

The chain has TRBV6-5 and TRBJ2-3; D is ambiguous. The CDR3 totals 14 residues. The V and J ends lost 4 bases and 0 bases respectively, with 8 bases between them. CDR1 and CDR2 (germline): MNHEY, SVGAGI. The DNA for the CDR3 is TGTGCCAGCAGTTGGGTGACTAGCACAGATACGCAGTATTTT. It is translated as CASSWVTSTDTQYF.

The rearrangement uses TRBV5-6 and TRBJ2-3; tentatively, D is TRBD2 (7 bases). There are 13 residues in the CDR3. V gave up 4 bases and J gave up 12 bases, with 18 bases separating them. Germline lookup yields CDR1 SGHDT and CDR2 YYEEEE. CDR3 sequence: CASSQTVGGGQYF. The CDR3 coding sequence is TGTGCCAGCAGCCAAACGGTGGGGGGGGGCCAGTATTTT.